The TCR beta chain described here comes from a study of T cells after posttransplantation cyclophosphamide. Assay: immunoSEQ multiplex PCR; the TCRdb copy retains only in-frame clones and omits some. The sample yields 16,000 or so clones, about 85% seen once. Sampled 1 year posttransplant, controls received myeloablative marrow transplants, methotrexate and a calcineurin inhibitor. CDR1 ENHRY and CDR2 SYGVKD come from the germline V gene. This CDR3 is built from 15 residues. The ends lost 6 bases at V and 2 bases at J; junction bases unmatched: 5. The chain has TRBV10-3 and TRBJ2-3; the match to TRBD2 covers 10 bases. The source is a female patient aged 18 to 35 who received an allogeneic stem cell transplant from an unrelated donor, was CMV-positive, and had acute and chronic GVHD. Some T cells may possibly be graft donor cells. The sequencing here drew on PBMCs, taken after allogeneic stem cell transplant with calcineurin inhibitor and methotrexate. The CDR3, as DNA: TGTGCCATCAGGGGAGCGGGAGGGCTCACAGATACGCAGTATTTT. Protein: CAIRGAGGLTDTQYF.